One sample yielded the 23 T cell receptor beta chains listed below, sequenced in a study of OX40 agonist ivuxolimab in advanced cancers. TCRdb's copy holds only in-frame clones and misses some; the assay was immunoSEQ multiplex PCR. The sample lists around 35,000 clones, about nine tenths occurring once. Material: CD4+ or CD8+ T cells sorted from blood, obtained in a trial of the OX40 agonist ivuxolimab. The origin of the receptors is an adult with an advanced solid tumor such as melanoma, head and neck, liver or kidney cancer.

The chain is built from TRBV2 and TRBJ2-1; 9 bases line up with TRBD2. Germline lookup yields CDR1 SNHLY and CDR2 FYNNEI. The CDR3 has 15 residues. V gave up 6 bases and J gave up 7 bases; unmatched junction bases: 10. CDR3 sequence reads: CASSLTRLAANEQFF. Written as DNA, the CDR3 is TGTGCCAGCAGCCTGACCAGACTAGCGGCTAATGAGCAGTTCTTC.

The rearrangement uses TRBV6-1 and TRBJ2-7, with TRBD2 identical over 9 bases. Germline V gene data show CDR1 as MNHNS and CDR2 as SASEGT. With 7 bases clipped from V and 6 bases from J, the junction kept 10 bases outside the gene matches. This CDR3 region has 14 residues. The CDR3, as DNA: TGTGCCAGCAACTATATAGCGGGAGACCGCGAGCAGTACTTC. Its protein product is CASNYIAGDREQYF.

The rearrangement joins TRBV28 to TRBJ1-2; D is ambiguous. This CDR3 contains 12 residues. Trimming removed 4 bases from V and 4 bases from J, with 7 bases in between. Germline CDR1 reads MDHEN; CDR2 reads SYDVKM. The CDR3: CASSWGSYGYTF. The CDR3 DNA is TGTGCCAGCAGTTGGGGTTCCTATGGCTACACCTTC.

The gene calls are TRBV5-1 and TRBJ2-1, with TRBD1 matching 8 bases. After removal of 4 bases from V and 5 bases from J, the junction contained 5 bases not matched to a gene. This CDR3 has 14 residues. Germline V gene lookup returns CDR1 SGHRS and CDR2 YFSETQ. The CDR3 DNA sequence: TGCGCCAGCAGCCCCCGACAGGGGCACAATGAGCAGTTCTTC. Translation: CASSPRQGHNEQFF. The complete variable domain, with remaining parts taken from reference TRBV5-1 and TRBJ2-1, reads KAGVTQTPRYLIKTRGQQVTLSCSPISGHRSVSWYQQTPGQGLQFLFEYFSETQRNKGNFPGRFSGRQFSNSRSEMNVSTLELGDSALYLCASSPRQGHNEQFFGPGTRLTVL.

The chain employs TRBV15 and TRBJ2-3, with 11 bases fitting TRBD2. The CDR3 is 16 amino acids. Looked up from germline, CDR1 is LNHNV and CDR2 is YYDKDF (reference sequence). J gave up 4 bases and V 0 bases, and 3 bases lay outside the gene matches. The chain's CDR3 is CATSRDVAGGADTQYF. For the CDR3, the DNA is TGTGCCACCAGCAGAGATGTAGCGGGGGGGGCAGATACGCAGTATTTT.

The chain employs TRBV28 and TRBJ2-3, with D possibly called TRBD1 or TRBD2 (5 bases each). V was cut by 4 bases and J by 5 bases, with 10 bases left in between. Germline V gives CDR1 MDHEN, CDR2 SYDVKM. This CDR3 spans 13 amino acids. The CDR3 protein is CASSSQRGDTQYF. DNA of the CDR3: TGTGCCAGCAGTTCCCAGAGGGGAGATACGCAGTATTTT.

The gene calls are TRBV7-3 and TRBJ2-2; D is ambiguous. V dropped 2 bases and J dropped 4 bases, with 5 bases sitting between them. The germline V gene has CDR1 SGHTA and CDR2 FQGTGA. The CDR3 runs 13 residues. Written as DNA, the CDR3 is TGTGCCAGCAGCTTATGGCGCACCGGGGAGCTGTTTTTT. It specifies CASSLWRTGELFF.

V is TRBV6-6 and J is TRBJ2-2, with TRBD2 identical over 11 bases. This CDR3 comprises 15 residues. Per germline, CDR1 MNHNY and CDR2 SVGAGI (reference sequence). V lost 6 bases to trimming and J lost 7 bases; unmatched junction nucleotides: 7. CDR3 nucleotides: TGTGCCAGCAGGCCGGGACTAGCGGACCACGGGGAGCTGTTTTTT. It yields the protein CASRPGLADHGELFF.

The chain carries TRBV19 and TRBJ2-6; 9 positions match TRBD1. The germline V gene has CDR1 LNHDA and CDR2 SQIVND (reference sequence). Trimming removed 3 bases from V and 0 bases from J; junction bases left unmatched: 6. CDR3 length equals 18 residues. CDR3 bases: TGTGCCAGTAGTATGGCCGGGACAGGGCGCTCTGGGGCCAACGTCCTGACTTTC. It translates to CASSMAGTGRSGANVLTF.

To note about this clone: Relative to the germline gene, one junction end is altered; a read error may explain this. The chain uses TRBV5-4 and TRBJ1-2; 8 bases fit TRBD1. Germline V lookup: CDR1 SGHNT, CDR2 YYREEE (reference sequence). CDR3 length: 16 residues. This chain's CDR3 is CASSQDQDRVVDGYTF. The CDR3, as DNA: TGCGCCAGCAGCCAAGATCAGGACAGGGTCGTTGATGGCTACACCTTC.

The J gene is TRBJ2-1, the V gene TRBV10-3; a possible D gene is TRBD2 (5 bases). V lost 2 bases and J 0 bases, leaving 8 bases between the germline ends. This CDR3 region has 15 residues. CDR1 is ENHRY and CDR2 is SYGVKD in the germline V gene. CDR3 sequence: CAISEAGHSYNEQFF. The DNA of the CDR3 is TGTGCCATCAGTGAGGCGGGCCACTCCTACAATGAGCAGTTCTTC.

The chain is built from TRBV5-1 and TRBJ2-2; 8 nucleotides align to TRBD1. In germline, CDR1 is SGHRS, CDR2 YFSETQ. With 4 bases clipped from V and 6 bases from J, the junction kept 2 bases outside the gene matches. This CDR3 comprises 13 residues. The CDR3 nucleotides are TGCGCCAGCAGCGTACAGGGGGCCGGGGAGCTGTTTTTT. Residues: CASSVQGAGELFF.

The chain combines TRBV11-2 with TRBJ2-5, with 8 nucleotides matching TRBD2. Germline values: CDR1 SGHAT, CDR2 FQNNGV. The CDR3 has 16 residues. V was clipped by 4 bases and J by 5 bases; unmatched bases: 12. CDR3 region: CASSSPVRGGPETQYF. The CDR3 DNA sequence: TGTGCCAGCAGCTCTCCGGTCCGGGGGGGCCCGGAGACCCAGTACTTC. The entire variable domain, with the rest obtained from reference TRBV11-2 and TRBJ2-5, is as follows: EAGVAQSPRYKIIEKRQSVAFWCNPISGHATLYWYQQILGQGPKLLIQFQNNGVVDDSQLPKDRFSAERLKGVDSTLKIQPAKLEDSAVYLCASSSPVRGGPETQYFGPGTRLLVL.

The chain recombines TRBV18 with TRBJ2-5; 10 nucleotides align to TRBD1. The CDR3 is 15 amino acids. CDR1 is KGHSH, CDR2 LQKENI, per germline. V was pared by 8 bases and J by 4 bases, with 10 bases of the junction left unmatched. This chain's CDR3 is CASLEGQGRGETQYF. The CDR3, as DNA: TGTGCCAGCCTCGAGGGACAGGGGAGGGGAGAGACCCAGTACTTC.

The chain links TRBV6-1 to TRBJ1-6, with D perhaps matching TRBD1 (6 bases). Germline V lookup: CDR1 MNHNS, CDR2 SASEGT. The ends were cut back, 3 bases at V and 10 bases at J, with 16 bases in the middle. The CDR3 runs 15 residues. The CDR3 loop reads CASSDREGGNSPLHF. The CDR3 nucleotides read TGTGCCAGCAGTGATCGGGAGGGGGGAAACTCACCCCTCCACTTT.

CDR3 nucleotides: TGTGCCAGTAGTCGGGACAGAACTAAAGATGGCTACACCTTC. Protein sequence: CASSRDRTKDGYTF. The chain employs TRBV19 and TRBJ1-2, with 7 bases fitting TRBD1. CDR1 LNHDA and CDR2 SQIVND come from the germline V gene (reference sequence). The trim removed 5 bases at V and 6 bases at J, leaving 9 bases unmatched. The CDR3 is 14 residues long.

This rearrangement joins TRBV29-1 to TRBJ1-1; 7 positions agree with TRBD1. J gave up 4 bases and V 5 bases, and 7 bases lay outside the gene matches. Germline V CDR1 and CDR2: SQVTM, ANQGSEA. This CDR3 is 13 amino acids long. The CDR3 here is CSVSDRRATEAFF. The DNA for the CDR3 is TGCAGCGTTTCGGACAGGCGGGCCACTGAAGCTTTCTTT. Full variable domain (missing parts from reference TRBV29-1 and TRBJ1-1): SAVISQKPSRDICQRGTSLTIQCQVDSQVTMMFWYRQQPGQSLTLIATANQGSEATYESGFVIDKFPISRPNLTFSTLTVSNMSPEDSSIYLCSVSDRRATEAFFGQGTRLTVV.

The rearrangement joins TRBV10-3 to TRBJ2-3; D gene ambiguous. V was clipped by 2 bases and J by 1 base, with 10 bases between them. The V gene's germline CDR1 is ENHRY and CDR2 SYGVKD. The CDR3 is 15 amino acids. The CDR3 DNA follows: TGTGCCATCAGTGAGGGGTTTGCGGGCACAGATACGCAGTATTTT. Translated: CAISEGFAGTDTQYF.

This chain connects TRBV7-6 to TRBJ2-1; no clear D gene. The V gene's germline CDR1 is SGHVS and CDR2 FNYEAQ. Trimming left V 0 bases short and J 9 bases short, with 15 bases between. This CDR3 has 15 residues. The CDR3 bases are TGTGCCAGCAGCTTAGCAGGTTCCGGTCGCGGTGAGCAGTTCTTC. Encoded protein: CASSLAGSGRGEQFF. Combining the CDR3 with reference TRBV7-6 and TRBJ2-1 gives the whole variable domain GAGVSQSPRYKVTKRGQDVALRCDPISGHVSLYWYRQALGQGPEFLTYFNYEAQQDKSGLPNDRFSAERPEGSISTLTIQRTEQRDSAMYRCASSLAGSGRGEQFFGPGTRLTVL.

To note about this clone: Mismatch with germline at one junction end may stem from a read error. In nucleotides, the CDR3 is TGTGCCAGCAGCAAAACCGGGACACTGACCTTC. Protein: CASSKTGTLTF. V usage is TRBV14 and J usage is TRBJ2-7; possibly TRBD1 for D (6 bases). This CDR3 has 11 residues. Germline CDR1 SGHDN, CDR2 FVKESK. Filled out from reference TRBV14 and TRBJ2-7, the complete variable domain reads EAGVTQFPSHSVIEKGQTVTLRCDPISGHDNLYWYRRVMGKEIKFLLHFVKESKQDESGMPNNRFLAERTGGTYSTLKVQPAELEDSGVYFCASSKTGTLTFGPGTRLTVT.

This clone ranks as medium-sized. The CDR3 DNA is TGTGCCAGCAGCCAGGGCGGGCGGGCTAGCACAGATACGCAGTATTTT. Its protein product is CASSQGGRASTDTQYF. This chain links TRBV14 with TRBJ2-3; D perhaps matches TRBD2 (5 bases). CDR1 and CDR2 from the germline V gene are SGHDN and FVKESK. The CDR3 runs to 16 residues. The V end was cut by 3 bases, the J end by 0 bases, with 13 bases between.

This rearrangement joins TRBV4-2 to TRBJ2-7; TRBD2 is a possible D gene (6 bases). Trimming removed 2 bases from V and 0 bases from J, with 14 bases in between. This CDR3 region has 16 residues. Germline values: CDR1 LGHNA, CDR2 YNFKEQ. CDR3 in amino acids: CASSQKGLAPSYEQYF. For the CDR3, the DNA is TGTGCCAGCAGCCAAAAGGGCCTAGCGCCCTCCTACGAGCAGTACTTC.

The chain employs TRBV5-5 and TRBJ1-4; 7 nucleotides agree with TRBD1. The J segment lost 0 bases and the V segment lost 4 bases, leaving 6 bases of the junction unmatched. The CDR3 is made up of 16 amino acids. Germline assignment: CDR1 SGHKS and CDR2 YYEKEE (reference sequence). CDR3 sequence (DNA): TGTGCCAGCAGCACCGGGACAGCCGCAACTAATGAAAAACTGTTTTTT. This sequence encodes CASSTGTAATNEKLFF. Together with reference TRBV5-5 and TRBJ1-4, the CDR3 gives the full variable domain: DAGVTQSPTHLIKTRGQQVTLRCSPISGHKSVSWYQQVLGQGPQFIFQYYEKEERGRGNFPDRFSARQFPNYSSELNVNALLLGDSALYLCASSTGTAATNEKLFFGSGTQLSVL.